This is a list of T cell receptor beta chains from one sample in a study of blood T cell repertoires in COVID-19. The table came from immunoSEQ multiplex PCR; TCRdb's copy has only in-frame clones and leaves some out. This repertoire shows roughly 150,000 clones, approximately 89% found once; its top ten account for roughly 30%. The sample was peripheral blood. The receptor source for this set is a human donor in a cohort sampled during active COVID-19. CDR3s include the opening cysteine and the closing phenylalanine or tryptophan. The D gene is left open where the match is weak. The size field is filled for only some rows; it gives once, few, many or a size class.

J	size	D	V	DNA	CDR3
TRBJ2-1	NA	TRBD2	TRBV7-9	TGTGCCAGCAGTCCCCGATCGGAGCGGGGGAAAGGGAATGAGCAGTTCTTC	CASSPRSERGKGNEQFF
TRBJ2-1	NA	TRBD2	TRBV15	TGTGCCACCAGCGGCATAGGGACTAGCGGAAACAATGAGCAGTTCTTC	CATSGIGTSGNNEQFF
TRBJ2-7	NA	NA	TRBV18	TGTGCCAGCTCAGTCGACAGGTTAGCCTACGAGCAGTACTTC	CASSVDRLAYEQYF
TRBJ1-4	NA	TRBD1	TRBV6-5	TGTGCCAGCAGGGACAGGGGGCCTAATGAAAAACTGTTTTTT	CASRDRGPNEKLFF
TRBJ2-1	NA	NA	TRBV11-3	TGTGCCAGCAGCCCCGCGGGTCTAGAGGAGCAGTTCTTC	CASSPAGLEEQFF
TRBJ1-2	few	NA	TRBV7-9	TGTGCCAGCAGCTTAGACAGGGCTCGGTTGCTGTTC	CASSLDRARLLF
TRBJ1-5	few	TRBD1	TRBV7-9	TGTGCCAGCAGCCGGGGACAGCAAGATCAGCCCCAGCATTTT	CASSRGQQDQPQHF
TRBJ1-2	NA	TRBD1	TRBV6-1	TGTGCCAGCAGTGCGCGGCGGACAGGAGCCTCTAACTATGGCTACACCTTC	CASSARRTGASNYGYTF
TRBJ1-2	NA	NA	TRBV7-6	TGTGCCAGCAGCTTAGAATCTGGGGGGTTTGCTAACTATGGCTACACCTTC	CASSLESGGFANYGYTF
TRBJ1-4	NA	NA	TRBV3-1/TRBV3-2	TGTGCCAGCAGCCAAGAGCAAGCCGGGCTAGCTGGAACTAATGAAAAACTGTTTTTT	CASSQEQAGLAGTNEKLFF
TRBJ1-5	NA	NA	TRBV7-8	TGTGCCAGCAGCTTAGGGGCAGGGCAGGGTCAGCCCCAGCATTTT	CASSLGAGQGQPQHF
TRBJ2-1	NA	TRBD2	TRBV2	TGTGCCAGCAGTGCTAGCGGGGGGGATCAGCAGTTCTTC	CASSASGGDQQFF
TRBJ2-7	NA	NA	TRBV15	TGTGCCACCAGCAGAGATCTGTATCAGGGGACTATAGGTGAGCAGTACTTC	CATSRDLYQGTIGEQYF
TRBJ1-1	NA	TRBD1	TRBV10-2	TGCGCCAGCAGCATGGACAGGGCGGGCACTGAAGCTTTCTTT	CASSMDRAGTEAFF
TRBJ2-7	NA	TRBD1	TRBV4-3	TGCGCCAGCAGCCAAGGGACAGGGCAATTCTACGAGCAGTACTTC	CASSQGTGQFYEQYF
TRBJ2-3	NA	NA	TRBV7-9	TGTGCCAGCAGGGTGGCAGGGGCTTGGGATACGCAGTATTTT	CASRVAGAWDTQYF
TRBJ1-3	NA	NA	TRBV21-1	TGTGCCAGCAGCAAAGCCCATGGACAGAAATCTGGAAACACCATATATTTT	CASSKAHGQKSGNTIYF
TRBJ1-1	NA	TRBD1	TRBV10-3	TGTGCCATCAGTGTCCAAGGACAGGGCACTGAAGCTTTCTTT	CAISVQGQGTEAFF
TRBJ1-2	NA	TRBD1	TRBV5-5	TGTGCCAGCAGCTTAAGCGCGGGACAGGGTATTAACTATGGCTACACCTTC	CASSLSAGQGINYGYTF
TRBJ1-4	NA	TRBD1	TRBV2	TGTGCCAGCAGGCCGGGACAGGGACGTGAAAAACTGTTTTTT	CASRPGQGREKLFF
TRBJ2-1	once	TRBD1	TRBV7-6	TGTGCCAGCAGTTCTCCGGGACAGGGGTCCAATGAGCAGTTCTTC	CASSSPGQGSNEQFF
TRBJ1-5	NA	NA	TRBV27	TGTGCCAGCAGTTTCGGGGGGAATCAGCCCCAGCATTTT	CASSFGGNQPQHF
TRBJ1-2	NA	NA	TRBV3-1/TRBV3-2	TGTGCCAGCAGCCAGTACACCCTTGGAGGGGATGATGGCTACACCTTC	CASSQYTLGGDDGYTF
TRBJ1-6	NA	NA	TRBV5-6	TGTGCCAGCCGCTTTTGGGGGGAACGAGGTTCACCCCTCCACTTT	CASRFWGERGSPLHF
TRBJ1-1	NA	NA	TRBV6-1	TGTGCCAGCAGTGAAGAAGCGGGGGGTGGCACTGAAGCTTTCTTT	CASSEEAGGGTEAFF
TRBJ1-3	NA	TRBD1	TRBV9	TGTGCCAGCAGCGCTACAGGGGCCGGAGGAAACACCATATATTTT	CASSATGAGGNTIYF
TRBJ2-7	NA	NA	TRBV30	TGTGCCTGGAGTGTGGGGGGCTACGAGCAGTACTTC	CAWSVGGYEQYF
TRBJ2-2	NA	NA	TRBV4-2	TGTGCCAGCAGCCAAGAGGCCACCGGGGAGCTGTTTTTT	CASSQEATGELFF
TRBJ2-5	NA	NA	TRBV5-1	TGCGCCAGCAGCTTGGGTTCGGGGGAGACCCAGTACTTC	CASSLGSGETQYF
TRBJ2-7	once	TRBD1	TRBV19	TGTGCCAGTAGTATAGGACAGGGATACGAGCAGTACTTC	CASSIGQGYEQYF
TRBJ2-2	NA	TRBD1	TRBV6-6	TGTGCCAGCAGTGCAGGGGGATTTAACACCGGGGAGCTGTTTTTT	CASSAGGFNTGELFF
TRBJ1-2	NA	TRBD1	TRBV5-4	TGTGCCAGCAGAAACGCCGGACAGGGCGGCTATGGCTACACCTTC	CASRNAGQGGYGYTF
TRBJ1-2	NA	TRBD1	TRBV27	TGTGCCAGCAGTTTATCGACAGGGCGAGGCTACACCTTC	CASSLSTGRGYTF
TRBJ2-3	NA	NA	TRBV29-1	TGCAGCGCCTCACTAGGGTCGAAGGATACGCAGTATTTT	CSASLGSKDTQYF
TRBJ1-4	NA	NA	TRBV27	TGTGCCAGCAGTTTATCTGGTGGAGGGCAAATTGGAAAACTGTTTTTT	CASSLSGGGQIGKLFF
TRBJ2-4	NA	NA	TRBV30	TGTGCCTGGAGTGTACAGGGCCAAAACATTCAGTACTTC	CAWSVQGQNIQYF
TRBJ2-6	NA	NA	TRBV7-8	TGTGCCAGCAGTTCCTTGAGTGTCGCTGGGGCCAACGTCCTGACTTTC	CASSSLSVAGANVLTF
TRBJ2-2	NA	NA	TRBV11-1	TGTGCCAGCAGCTTTATTAGCGGCGGCACCGGGGAGCTGTTTTTT	CASSFISGGTGELFF
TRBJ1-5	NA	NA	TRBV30	TGTGCCTGGAGTGTAGGGGGTCAGCCCCAGCATTTT	CAWSVGGQPQHF
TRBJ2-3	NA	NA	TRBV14	TGTGCCAGCAGTCCCCGACTCACAGATACGCAGTATTTT	CASSPRLTDTQYF
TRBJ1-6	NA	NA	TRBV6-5	TGTGCCAGCAACAGGGAAACTAATTCACCCCTCCACTTT	CASNRETNSPLHF